This T cell receptor (beta chain) is drawn from a study of regulatory T cells in long-lasting Graves disease. In the study overall: To qualify as persistent, Graves' disease required over 5 years of antithyroid drugs with positive TSH receptor antibodies. The study's findings and limits: Authors noted too few samples as a limitation.

With iRepertoire HTBI primers and Arm-PCR of CDR3 regions, TCR beta libraries were built. TCRdb processed the multiplex PCR reads anew with MiXCR; each CDR3 protein has one entry. Of roughly 400,000 distinct CDR3 sequences in the sample, about 20% are singletons; the top ten hold 20% to 25%. The CDR3 is 14 residues long. Trimming removed 5 bases from V and 6 bases from J; junction bases left unmatched: 9. Germline-derived CDR1 and CDR2 are MNHEY and SMNVEV (reference sequence). Time point in this sample: persistent/refractory GD, antithyroid drugs over 5 years with positive TRAb. From PBMCs, RNA was extracted and then used to make the TCR library. This clonotype came up many times. Its antigen is still unknown.

The source is a female donor with Graves disease. The chain is built from TRBV27 and TRBJ2-7; 8 bases fit TRBD1. Material: peripheral blood mononuclear cells (PBMCs), obtained when the disease was refractory, from a patient treated with antithyroid drugs. The CDR3 region is CASSPDRATSEQYF. Here the CDR3 DNA reads TGTGCCAGCAGTCCGGACAGGGCCACATCCGAGCAGTACTTC.